This T cell receptor beta chain is from a study of blood T cell repertoires in COVID-19. Study in general: PBMCs, B-cell-depleted T cells, or T cells provided the cDNA or gDNA that made up the material.

In the original workflow: Researchers report that nucleated cell counts were estimated from reference gene primer amplification. Libraries were prepared by immunoSEQ multiplex PCR; TCRdb keeps only in-frame clonotypes and omits some of them. V and J calls and clone size are those listed in that table; D and trimming were worked out from the DNA. Of about 530,000 clones listed, 70% to 90% are singletons. V was trimmed by 4 bases and J by 2 bases, leaving 18 bases between them. Germline V lookup: CDR1 SEHNR, CDR2 FQNEAQ (reference sequence). This CDR3 has 17 amino acids. Only one count was recorded for this clone.

The sequence came from a woman aged 45-65 years with COVID-19, enrolled during active disease. Input material: peripheral blood. The rearrangement links TRBV7-9 to TRBJ1-3, with D hard to call. CDR3: CASSYALGTDPGNTIYF. In DNA form, the CDR3 reads TGTGCCAGCAGCTACGCTCTAGGAACCGACCCTGGAAACACCATATATTTT.